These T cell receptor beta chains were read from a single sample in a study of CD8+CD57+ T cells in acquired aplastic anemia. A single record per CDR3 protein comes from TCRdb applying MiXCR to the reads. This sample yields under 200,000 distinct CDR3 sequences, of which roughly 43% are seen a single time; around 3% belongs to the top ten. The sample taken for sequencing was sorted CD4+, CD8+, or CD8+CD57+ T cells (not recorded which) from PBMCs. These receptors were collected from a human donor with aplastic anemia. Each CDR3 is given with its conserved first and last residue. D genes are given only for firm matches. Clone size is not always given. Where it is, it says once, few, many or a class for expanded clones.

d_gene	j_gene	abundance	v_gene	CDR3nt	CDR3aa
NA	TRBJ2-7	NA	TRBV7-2	TGTGCCAGCAGCTTAGTTGGGGGGACCTCCTACGAGCAGTACTTC	CASSLVGGTSYEQYF
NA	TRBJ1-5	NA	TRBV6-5	TGTGCCAGCAGTTACACACATAATCAGCCCCAGCATTTT	CASSYTHNQPQHF
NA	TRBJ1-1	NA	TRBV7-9	TGTGCCAGCAGCCAGGGCACCCCCACTGAAGCTTTCTTT	CASSQGTPTEAFF
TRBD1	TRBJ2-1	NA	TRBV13	TGTGCCAGCAGCTATGACAGGGGCGCCTACAATGAGCAGTTCTTC	CASSYDRGAYNEQFF
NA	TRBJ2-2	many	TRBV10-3	TGTGCCACTGGGGTAGGGGGGACCGGGGAGCTGTTTTTT	CATGVGGTGELFF
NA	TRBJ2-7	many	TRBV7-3	TGTGCCAGCAGCCCGGGACCTTCCTACGAGCAGTACTTC	CASSPGPSYEQYF
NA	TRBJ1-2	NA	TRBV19	TGTGCCAGTAAGGCCCAGGGTTTTGGCTATGGCTACACCTTC	CASKAQGFGYGYTF
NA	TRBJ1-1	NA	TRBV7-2	TGTGCCAGCAGCTTCTTAGGAACTGAAGCTTTCTTT	CASSFLGTEAFF
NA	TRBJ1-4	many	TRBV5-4	TGTGCCAGCAGCTTGATTGGGGGGAATGAAAAACTGTTTTTT	CASSLIGGNEKLFF
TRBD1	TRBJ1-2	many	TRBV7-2	TGTGCCAGCAGCGCCGACAGGGGGTTAGGGGGCTACACCTTC	CASSADRGLGGYTF
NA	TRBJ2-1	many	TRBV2	TGTGCCACCGCGAGGGCGGGAACGTCCTACAATGAGCAGTTCTTC	CATARAGTSYNEQFF
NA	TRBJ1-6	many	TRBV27	TGTGCCAGCAGTCTGTTTCGACAAGCGGGTTCACCCCTCCACTTT	CASSLFRQAGSPLHF
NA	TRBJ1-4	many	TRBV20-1	TGCAGTGCTAGAGATGCAGGCAGACAAGCAACTAATGAAAAACTGTTTTTT	CSARDAGRQATNEKLFF
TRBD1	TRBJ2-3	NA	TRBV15	TGTGCCACCAGCAGAGGCTACGGGACAGAACTCACAGATACGCAGTATTTT	CATSRGYGTELTDTQYF
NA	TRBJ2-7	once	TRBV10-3	TGTGCCATCGAGAGAGGGCGTGGGGCGGACGAGCAGTACTTC	CAIERGRGADEQYF
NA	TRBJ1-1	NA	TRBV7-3	TGTGCCAGCAGGCGGGGAATGAACACTGAAGCTTTCTTT	CASRRGMNTEAFF
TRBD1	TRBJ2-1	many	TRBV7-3	TGTGCCAGCAGCGCCGGGACAGGGCATAGGAATGAGCAGTTCTTC	CASSAGTGHRNEQFF
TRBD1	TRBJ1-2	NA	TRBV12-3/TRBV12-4	TGTGCCAGTAGTGACAGGGCCCAACCACGGTATGGCTACACCTTC	CASSDRAQPRYGYTF
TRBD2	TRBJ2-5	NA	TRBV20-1	TGCAGTGCAGTAGCGGGAGGGACACAGGAGACCCAGTACTTC	CSAVAGGTQETQYF
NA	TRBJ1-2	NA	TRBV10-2	TGCGCCAGCAGTGAGTCATCAGTTACAAATGGCTACACCTTC	CASSESSVTNGYTF
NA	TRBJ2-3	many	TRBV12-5	TGTGCTAGTGGTTTTCAAGGGGCCGCAGATACGCAGTATTTT	CASGFQGAADTQYF
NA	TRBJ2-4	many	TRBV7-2	TGTGCCAGCAGCTTAGCCCCAAAAGTGCCCCAGAAAAACATTCAGTACTTC	CASSLAPKVPQKNIQYF
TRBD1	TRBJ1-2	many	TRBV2	TGTGCCAGCACCCCGGACAGGGCTGGCGGCTACACCTTC	CASTPDRAGGYTF
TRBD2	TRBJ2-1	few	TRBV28	TGTGCCAGCAGTCCCGTAGCGGGAGAGGATTACAATGAGCAGTTCTTC	CASSPVAGEDYNEQFF
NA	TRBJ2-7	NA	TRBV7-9	TGTGCCGTCGCGGGGAACTTAATATACGAGCAGTACTTC	CAVAGNLIYEQYF
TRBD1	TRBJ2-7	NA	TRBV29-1	TGCAGCGTTTATCTCGCGGCCAGACAGGGAACCTACGAGCAGTACTTC	CSVYLAARQGTYEQYF
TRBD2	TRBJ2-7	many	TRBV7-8	TGTGCCAGCAGCTTAGACGGGAGGGGATACGAGCAGTACTTC	CASSLDGRGYEQYF
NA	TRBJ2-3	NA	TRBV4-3	TGCGCCAGCAGCCAAGGTCTAACAGATACGCAGTATTTT	CASSQGLTDTQYF
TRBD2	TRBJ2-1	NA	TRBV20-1	TGCAGTGCTCTAACCGGGACTAGCGGGAGTTCGTGTGAGCAGTTCTTC	CSALTGTSGSSCEQFF
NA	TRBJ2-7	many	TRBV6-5	TGTGCCAGTAAAAATATGGGCTACGAGCAGTACTTC	CASKNMGYEQYF
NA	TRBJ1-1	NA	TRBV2	TGTGCCAGCAGGCAGGACGCCACTGAGGCTTTCTTT	CASRQDATEAFF
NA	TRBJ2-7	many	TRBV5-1	TGCGCCAGCAGCTTCGAGAGGTACGAGCAGTACTTC	CASSFERYEQYF
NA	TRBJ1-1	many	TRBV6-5	TGTGCCAGCAGTTACGGCAGGGTAACTGAAGCTTTCTTT	CASSYGRVTEAFF
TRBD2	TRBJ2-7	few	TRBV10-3	TGTGCCGCTAGGGACAGTAGCGGGAGGGGCTCCTACGAGCAGTACTTC	CAARDSSGRGSYEQYF
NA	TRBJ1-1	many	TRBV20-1	TGCAGTGCTGCTCTTCAATCCAGGGGAACTGGCACTGAAGCTTTCTTT	CSAALQSRGTGTEAFF
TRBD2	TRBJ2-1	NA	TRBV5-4	TGTGCCAGCAGCTTGGCGCGGGGGGAGAACAATGAGCAGTTCTTC	CASSLARGENNEQFF
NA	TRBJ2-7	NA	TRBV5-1	TGCGCCAGCAGCTTGGTCTACTACGAGCAGTACTTC	CASSLVYYEQYF
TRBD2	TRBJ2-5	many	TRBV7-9	TGTGCCAGCGCGGGAGCAGAGACCCAGTACTTC	CASAGAETQYF
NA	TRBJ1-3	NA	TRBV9	NA	CASSVGSGNTIYF
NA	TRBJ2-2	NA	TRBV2	TGTGCCAGCAGTGTGGTAAGCCCAACTAACACCGGGGAGCTGTTTTTT	CASSVVSPTNTGELFF
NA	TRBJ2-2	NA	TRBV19	TGTGCCAGTAGGGACTTGGGGGACGCCGGGGAGCTGTTTTTT	CASRDLGDAGELFF
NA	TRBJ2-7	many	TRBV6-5	TGTGCCAGCAGTTCCAGGACCCCCACGTTGCAGTACTTC	CASSSRTPTLQYF